The 10 T cell receptor beta chains reported below all come from one sample, sequenced in a study of cytomegalovirus exposure and HLA in healthy donors. PCR involved 60 Vbeta and 13 Jbeta primers. Profiled with immunoSEQ multiplex PCR; TCRdb holds only in-frame clones, not every one. Of 54,000 or so clones in the sample, roughly three fifths are singletons; the top ten hold 10% to 15%. The sequenced material came from PBMCs. The receptor set was obtained from a human donor in good health.

This sequence joins TRBV5-4 and TRBJ2-1; 12 bases are a match to TRBD2. J was trimmed by 6 bases and V by 4 bases; bases with no gene match: 5. There are 15 residues in the CDR3. The V gene's germline CDR1 is SGHNT and CDR2 YYREEE (reference sequence). CDR3 in amino acids: CASSQGLAGINEQFF. As DNA, the CDR3 is TGTGCCAGCAGCCAAGGACTAGCGGGGATCAATGAGCAGTTCTTC.

This rearrangement joins TRBV4-3 to TRBJ2-5; 10 bases map to TRBD2. This CDR3 is built from 15 residues. Germline V gene sequence: CDR1 LGHNA, CDR2 YSLEER. V shed 4 bases, J shed 5 bases, and the junction held 7 bases outside the gene matches. The CDR3 sequence: CASSRKRGGRETQYF. The CDR3 DNA follows: TGCGCCAGCAGCCGAAAGCGGGGGGGCCGGGAGACCCAGTACTTC.

The genes are TRBV6-5 and TRBJ2-5; TRBD1 is a possible D gene (6 bases). CDR1 and CDR2 from the germline V gene are MNHEY and SVGAGI. The CDR3 is made up of 15 amino acids. V lost 0 bases and J lost 1, with 9 bases in between. CDR3 in DNA: TGTGCCAGCAGTTACTCCTCAGGGGTCCAAGAGACCCAGTACTTC. It codes for CASSYSSGVQETQYF.

This clone has a single count. The J gene is TRBJ2-3, the V gene TRBV11-2, with 11 bases matching TRBD2. This CDR3 spans 15 amino acids. CDR1 and CDR2 (germline): SGHAT, FQNNGV. The V and J ends lost 8 bases and 11 bases, in that order; junction bases with no gene match: 15. CDR3 sequence: CASRSLAGATQLQYF. The DNA for the CDR3 is TGTGCCAGCCGATCACTAGCGGGGGCTACCCAGTTGCAGTATTTT.

This chain links TRBV7-8 with TRBJ2-2, with 8 bases fitting TRBD1. Germline values: CDR1 SGHVS, CDR2 FQNEAQ. V lost 6 bases, J lost 4 bases, and 7 bases stayed unmatched. The CDR3 runs to 15 residues. The CDR3 is CASSPGQGVTGELFF. In DNA form, the CDR3 reads TGTGCCAGCAGTCCCGGACAGGGAGTCACCGGGGAGCTGTTTTTT.

The chain recombines TRBV19 with TRBJ1-2, with 10 bases fitting TRBD1. There are 15 residues in the CDR3. Trimming cost V 5 bases and J 9 bases; bases outside gene matches: 12. Germline CDR1 and CDR2: LNHDA and SQIVND (reference sequence). Here the CDR3 reads CASSLPGQGVMSYTF. Written as DNA, the CDR3 is TGTGCCAGTAGTTTACCCGGACAGGGGGTTATGAGCTACACCTTC. Full variable domain (missing parts from reference TRBV19 and TRBJ1-2): DGGITQSPKYLFRKEGQNVTLSCEQNLNHDAMYWYRQDPGQGLRLIYYSQIVNDFQKGDIAEGYSVSREKKESFPLTVTSAQKNPTAFYLCASSLPGQGVMSYTFGSGTRLTVV.

The chain joins TRBV18 to TRBJ2-7, with D perhaps TRBD1 (6 bases). The V gene's germline CDR1 is KGHSH and CDR2 LQKENI. V was pared by 0 bases and J by 3 bases, with 9 bases between. The CDR3 loop spans 14 amino acids. The CDR3: CASSPPYRVYEQYF. CDR3 sequence (DNA): TGTGCCAGCTCACCACCGTACAGGGTCTACGAGCAGTACTTC. Based on the CDR3 plus reference TRBV18 and TRBJ2-7, the full variable domain is NAGVMQNPRHLVRRRGQEARLRCSPMKGHSHVYWYRQLPEEGLKFMVYLQKENIIDESGMPKERFSAEFPKEGPSILRIQQVVRGDSAAYFCASSPPYRVYEQYFGPGTRLTVT.

DNA for the CDR3: TGTGCCACCAGCAGAGCAGCGGCGGAGACCCAGTACTTC. This sequence encodes CATSRAAAETQYF. The chain recombines TRBV15 with TRBJ2-5; D perhaps matches TRBD2 (5 bases). The germline V gene encodes CDR1 LNHNV and CDR2 YYDKDF (reference sequence). Trimming removed 1 base from V and 5 bases from J, with 8 bases in between. This CDR3 comprises 13 residues.

This clone appeared once. The genes are TRBV6-5 and TRBJ1-3; 8 bases fit TRBD1. Germline V gives CDR1 MNHEY, CDR2 SVGAGI. This CDR3 region has 16 residues. Unmatched junction bases numbered 1, after V lost 0 bases and J lost 0 bases. Here the CDR3 reads CASSYSGQGSGNTIYF. The CDR3 DNA is TGTGCCAGCAGTTACTCTGGACAGGGCTCTGGAAACACCATATATTTT.

V usage is TRBV4-2 and J usage is TRBJ2-6; D may be TRBD1 (5 bases). This CDR3 is 16 amino acids long. CDR1 is LGHNA, CDR2 YNFKEQ, per germline. V dropped 4 bases and J dropped 0 bases, with 10 bases sitting between them. In DNA form, the CDR3 reads TGTGCCAGCAGCCCCGGACACTTCTCTGGGGCCAACGTCCTGACTTTC. This encodes CASSPGHFSGANVLTF.